This T cell receptor beta chain was captured by sequencing in a study of beta chain features in type 1 diabetes (dated by TCRdb to the late 2010s). Concerning the study at large: Mean age, gender distribution, total cell number and subset yield did not differ between patients and healthy donors. A total of 85 million to 140 million sorted cells were examined across all samples, and a strong correlation was observed between cell number per subset and RNA yield. In the study, recently diagnosed type 1 diabetes patients and matched healthy donors were compared on the TCRB repertoires of their sorted circulating CD4+ T cell subsets. Naive and central memory subsets were obtained from all 30 or so donors, but regulatory and stem cell-like memory subsets were isolated from only 8 patients and roughly eight healthy donors.

The CDR3 runs 14 amino acids, cysteine and phenylalanine included. Just CDR3 DNA is preserved here, 42 bases in frame from base 1. For this chain, trimming is 3 bases at the V end and 4 bases at the J end, and the number of junction bases without a gene match is 4. The germline V gene gives CDR1 as LGHNA and CDR2 as YNFKEQ. A single peripheral blood draw of around 100 mL on average was collected from each donor into heparinised tubes. A BD FACSAria II and a panel including CD45RO, CCR7, CD25, CD127, CD95 and CD27 were used to sort naive, central memory, regulatory and stem cell-like memory CD4+ T cells. Every sorted population had a purity above 98%. PBMCs were isolated immediately by Lymphoprep density gradient centrifugation and stained directly without culture. So that batch effects would be minimized, each experiment stained and sorted samples in pairs, pairing one healthy donor with one patient.

There are a few counts of this clone. Its target antigen remains unknown. Base qualities are missing; no much larger clone stands one base away. The entire isolated RNA was reverse transcribed using the High Capacity cDNA Reverse Transcription Kit, and thus expressed TCRB transcripts were sequenced. Deep immunoSEQ sequencing was performed on naive, central memory and regulatory T cell samples, with an average of roughly 4 million total reads per sample. Sorted cells were lysed in RLT buffer and RNA was extracted with DNase-treated RNeasy Micro or Mini kits, depending on cell number. Each cell subset was processed on its own to prevent cross-contamination, while patient and healthy donor samples were processed together. The immunoSEQ multiplex PCR was used to amplify TCRB sequences from cDNA, generating 87-bp fragments that spanned the CDR3 region. Amplicons were sequenced on the Illumina HiSeq platform. Per the source publication's procedure: PCR bias was computationally corrected using synthetic template baselines, reads within Hamming distance 2 were collapsed, and singletons that could not be merged were discarded. Reads were aligned against IMGT to assign V, D and J genes, CDR3 length and insertions or deletions at six rearrangement sites. Clonotype counts were normalized to sorted cell number within each subset before computing true diversity and Gini coefficients with the tcR R package. The overlap coefficient, calculated on TCRB nucleotide sequences, was used to quantify repertoire sharing. Out-of-frame TCRB sequences from naive cells were analyzed as a proxy for the pre-selection repertoire. Drawn from immuneACCESS, this table holds only the in-frame rearrangements with V and J called that TCRdb kept. Clones are partly lost; checked studies trace under half to an unresolved V gene and leave the rest unexplained. That table furnishes V, J and clone size, whereas the DNA furnished D and trimming. Across this sample there are around 340,000 clones, with about 20% seen only once. The ten largest clones add up to roughly 0.045% of the sample.

On the study overall, not on this receptor specifically: Naive, central memory and regulatory TCRB repertoires appeared to be more similar among patients than among healthy donors. Sequencing cDNA rather than genomic DNA could over-represent highly expressing activated cells, although activation and CD3 levels did not differ between groups. Patients with type 1 diabetes made fewer insertions and deleted more nucleotides at VDJ recombination sites, implying thymic rearrangement abnormalities. Only small numbers of individuals were included in the HLA sub-analyses, which left unresolved whether HLA type had any influence on TCRB rearrangement. PCR may preferentially amplify shorter templates, but because patient and control samples were amplified and corrected together, any resulting skew would affect both groups equally. Type 1 diabetes patients showed a moderate but significant shortening of TCRB CDR3 length in all four CD4+ subsets.

The receptor was derived from a woman under 30 in good health. The chain was built from TRBV4-2 and TRBJ1-2; 8 of the junction bases match TRBD1. The specimen was naive CD4+ T cells from blood. This specimen's cell subset or site label, interpreted: true naive CD4+ T cells. The bases read TGTGCCAGCAGCCAGGGACAGGTCTTCTATGGCTACACCTTC. Its translation reads: CASSQGQVFYGYTF.